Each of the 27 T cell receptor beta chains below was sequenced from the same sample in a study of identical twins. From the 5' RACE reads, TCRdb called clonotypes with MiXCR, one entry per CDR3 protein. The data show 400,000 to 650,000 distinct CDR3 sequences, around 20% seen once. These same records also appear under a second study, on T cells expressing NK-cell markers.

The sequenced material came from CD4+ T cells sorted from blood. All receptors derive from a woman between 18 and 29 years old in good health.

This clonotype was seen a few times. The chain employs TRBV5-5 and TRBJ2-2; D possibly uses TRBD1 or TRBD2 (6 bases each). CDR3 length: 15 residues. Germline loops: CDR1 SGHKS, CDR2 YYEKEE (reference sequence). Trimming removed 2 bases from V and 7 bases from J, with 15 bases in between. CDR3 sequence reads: CASSLSGGQNGELFF. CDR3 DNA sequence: TGTGCCAGCAGCTTATCTGGGGGGCAGAACGGGGAGCTGTTTTTT.

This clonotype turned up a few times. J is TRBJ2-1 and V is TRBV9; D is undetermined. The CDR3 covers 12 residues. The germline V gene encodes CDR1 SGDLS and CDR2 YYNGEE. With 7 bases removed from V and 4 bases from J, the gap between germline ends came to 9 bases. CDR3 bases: TGTGCCAGCGGGCCCAGGTACAATGAGCAGTTCTTC. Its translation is CASGPRYNEQFF.

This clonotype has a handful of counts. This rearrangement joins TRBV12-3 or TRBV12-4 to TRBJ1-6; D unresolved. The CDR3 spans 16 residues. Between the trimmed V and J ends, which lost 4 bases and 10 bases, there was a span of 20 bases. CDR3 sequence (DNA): TGTGCCAGCAGTTCCCCTCTTACCGTCGCCGACTCACCCCTCCACTTT. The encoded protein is CASSSPLTVADSPLHF.

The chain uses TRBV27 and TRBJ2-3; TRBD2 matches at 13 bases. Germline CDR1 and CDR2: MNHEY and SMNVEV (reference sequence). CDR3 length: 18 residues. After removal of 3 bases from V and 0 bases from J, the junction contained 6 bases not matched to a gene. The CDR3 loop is CASSFLGTSGVSTDTQYF. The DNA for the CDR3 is TGTGCCAGCAGTTTCCTCGGGACTAGCGGGGTTAGCACAGATACGCAGTATTTT.

CDR3: CSAISSRDTSTDTQYF. The CDR3 DNA reads TGCAGTGCTATAAGTTCCCGGGACACTAGCACAGATACGCAGTATTTT. The chain couples TRBV20-1 to TRBJ2-3; D possibly corresponds to TRBD1 (6 bases). From germline, CDR1 is DFQATT and CDR2 SNEGSKA (reference sequence). The CDR3 is made up of 16 amino acids. V was clipped by 4 bases and J by 0 bases, with 17 bases between them.

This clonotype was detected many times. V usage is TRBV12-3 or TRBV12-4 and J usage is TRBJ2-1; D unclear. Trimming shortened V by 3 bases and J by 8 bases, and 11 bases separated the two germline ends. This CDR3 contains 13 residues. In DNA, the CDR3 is TGTGCCAGCAGTTTTTCGGTGTTCTATGAGCAGTTCTTC. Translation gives CASSFSVFYEQFF.

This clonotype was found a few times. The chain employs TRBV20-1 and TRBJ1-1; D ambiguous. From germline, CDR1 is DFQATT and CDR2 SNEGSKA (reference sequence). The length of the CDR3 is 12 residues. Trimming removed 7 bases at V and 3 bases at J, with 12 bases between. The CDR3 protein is CSVGVAYTEAFF. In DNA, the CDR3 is TGCAGTGTTGGAGTCGCCTACACTGAAGCTTTCTTT.

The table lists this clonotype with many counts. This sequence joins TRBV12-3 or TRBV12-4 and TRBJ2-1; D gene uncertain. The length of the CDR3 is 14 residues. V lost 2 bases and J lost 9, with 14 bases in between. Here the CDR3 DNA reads TGTGCCAGCAGTTTATATCTCCCAGGCACTGAGCAGTTCTTC. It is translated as CASSLYLPGTEQFF.

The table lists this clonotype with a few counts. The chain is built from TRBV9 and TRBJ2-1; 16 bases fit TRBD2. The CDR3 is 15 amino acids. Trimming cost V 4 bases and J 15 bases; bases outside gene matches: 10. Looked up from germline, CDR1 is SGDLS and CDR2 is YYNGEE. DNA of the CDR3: TGTGCCAGCAGCCCGGGACTAGCGGGGGGGCAATTCCCGTTCTTC. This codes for CASSPGLAGGQFPFF.

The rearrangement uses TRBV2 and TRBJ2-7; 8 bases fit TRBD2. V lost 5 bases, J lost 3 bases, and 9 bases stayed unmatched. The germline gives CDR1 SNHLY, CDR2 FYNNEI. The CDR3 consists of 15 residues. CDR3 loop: CASSQTSGRDYEQYF. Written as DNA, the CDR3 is TGTGCCAGCAGTCAAACTAGCGGACGGGACTACGAGCAGTACTTC.

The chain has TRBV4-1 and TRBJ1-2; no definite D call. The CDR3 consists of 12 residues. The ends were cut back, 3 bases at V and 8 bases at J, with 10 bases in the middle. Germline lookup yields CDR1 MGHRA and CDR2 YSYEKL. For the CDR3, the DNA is TGCGCCAGCAGCCAGCCCGGTGGGGGCTACACCTTC. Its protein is CASSQPGGGYTF.

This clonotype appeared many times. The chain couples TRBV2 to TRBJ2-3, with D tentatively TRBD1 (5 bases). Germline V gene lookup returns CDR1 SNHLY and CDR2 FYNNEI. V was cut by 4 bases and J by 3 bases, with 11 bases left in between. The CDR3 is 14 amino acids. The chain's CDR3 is CASSGQIRTDTQYF. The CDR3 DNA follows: TGTGCCAGCAGTGGACAGATACGGACAGATACGCAGTATTTT.

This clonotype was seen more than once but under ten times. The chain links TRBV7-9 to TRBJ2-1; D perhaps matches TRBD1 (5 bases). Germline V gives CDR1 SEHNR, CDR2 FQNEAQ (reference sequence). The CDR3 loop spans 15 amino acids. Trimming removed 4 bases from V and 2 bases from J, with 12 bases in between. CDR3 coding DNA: TGTGCCAGCAGCTACTTTCCAGGGACCTACAATGAGCAGTTCTTC. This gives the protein CASSYFPGTYNEQFF. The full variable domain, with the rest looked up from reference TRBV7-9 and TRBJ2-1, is DTGVSQNPRHKITKRGQNVTFRCDPISEHNRLYWYRQTLGQGPEFLTYFQNEAQLEKSRLLSDRFSAERPKGSFSTLEIQRTEQGDSAMYLCASSYFPGTYNEQFFGPGTRLTVL.

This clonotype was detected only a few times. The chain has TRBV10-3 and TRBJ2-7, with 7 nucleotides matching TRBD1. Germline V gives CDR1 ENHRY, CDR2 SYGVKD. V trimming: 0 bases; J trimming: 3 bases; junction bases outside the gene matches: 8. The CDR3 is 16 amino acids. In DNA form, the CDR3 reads TGTGCCATCAGTGAGTCGTTGGGACAGAGACTCTACGAGCAGTACTTC. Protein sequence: CAISESLGQRLYEQYF.

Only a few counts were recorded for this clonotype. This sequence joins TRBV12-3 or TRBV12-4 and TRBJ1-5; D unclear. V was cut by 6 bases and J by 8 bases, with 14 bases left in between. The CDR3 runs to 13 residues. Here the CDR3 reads CASRRTHREPQHF. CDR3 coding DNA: TGTGCCAGCAGACGGACGCATAGGGAGCCCCAGCATTTT.

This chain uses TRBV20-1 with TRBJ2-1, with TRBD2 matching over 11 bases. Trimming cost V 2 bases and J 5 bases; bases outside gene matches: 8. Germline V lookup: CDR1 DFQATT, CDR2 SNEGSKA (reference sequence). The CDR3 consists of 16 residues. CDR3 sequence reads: CSARWLAGGRNNEQFF. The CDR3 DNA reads TGCAGTGCTAGATGGCTAGCGGGAGGCAGGAACAATGAGCAGTTCTTC.

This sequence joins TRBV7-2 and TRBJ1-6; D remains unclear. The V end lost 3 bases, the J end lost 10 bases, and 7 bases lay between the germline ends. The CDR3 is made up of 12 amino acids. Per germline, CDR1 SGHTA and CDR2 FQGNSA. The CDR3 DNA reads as TGTGCCAGCAGCTTCCAAGAGTCACCCCTCCACTTT. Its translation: CASSFQESPLHF.

CDR3 protein: CSVEKQGGFYGYTF. Here the CDR3 DNA reads TGCAGCGTTGAAAAACAGGGAGGTTTCTATGGCTACACCTTC. The chain employs TRBV29-1 and TRBJ1-2; possible D gene TRBD1, 6 bases. The germline V and J ends were trimmed by 2 bases and 4 bases, with 14 bases remaining between them. This CDR3 has 14 residues. Germline assignment: CDR1 SQVTM and CDR2 ANQGSEA.

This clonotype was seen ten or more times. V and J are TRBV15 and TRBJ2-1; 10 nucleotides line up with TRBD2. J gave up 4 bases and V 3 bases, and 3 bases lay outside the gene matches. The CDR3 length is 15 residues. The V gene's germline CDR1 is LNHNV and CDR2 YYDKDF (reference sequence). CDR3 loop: CATSSILAGYNEQFF. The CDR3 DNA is TGTGCCACCAGCAGTATACTAGCGGGGTACAATGAGCAGTTCTTC.

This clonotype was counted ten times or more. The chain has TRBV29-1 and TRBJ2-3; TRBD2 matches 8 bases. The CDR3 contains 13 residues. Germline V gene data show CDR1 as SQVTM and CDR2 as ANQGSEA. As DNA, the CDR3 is TGCAGTATAGACGGGGGGGCGGTGGATACGCAGTATTTT. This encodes CSIDGGAVDTQYF.

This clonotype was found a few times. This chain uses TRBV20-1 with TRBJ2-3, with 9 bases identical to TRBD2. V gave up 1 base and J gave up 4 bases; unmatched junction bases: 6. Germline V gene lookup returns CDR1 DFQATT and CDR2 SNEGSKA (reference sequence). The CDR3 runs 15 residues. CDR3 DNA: TGCAGTGCTAGAGTGGGGACTAGCCGCCCAGATACGCAGTATTTT. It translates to CSARVGTSRPDTQYF.

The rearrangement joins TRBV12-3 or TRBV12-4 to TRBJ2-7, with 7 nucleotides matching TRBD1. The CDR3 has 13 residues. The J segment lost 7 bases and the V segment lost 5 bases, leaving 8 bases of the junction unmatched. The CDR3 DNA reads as TGTGCCAGCAGTACGACAGGGACATGGGAGCAGTACTTC. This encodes CASSTTGTWEQYF.

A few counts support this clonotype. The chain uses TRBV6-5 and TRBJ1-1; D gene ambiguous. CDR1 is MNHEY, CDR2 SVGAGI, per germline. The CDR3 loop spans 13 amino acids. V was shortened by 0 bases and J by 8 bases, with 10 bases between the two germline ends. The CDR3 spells CASSYSMAEEAFF. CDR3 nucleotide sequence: TGTGCCAGCAGTTACTCTATGGCGGAGGAAGCTTTCTTT.

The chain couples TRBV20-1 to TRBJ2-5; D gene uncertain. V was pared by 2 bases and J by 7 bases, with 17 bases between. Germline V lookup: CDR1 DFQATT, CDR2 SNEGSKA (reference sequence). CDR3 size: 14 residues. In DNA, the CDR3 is TGCAGTGCTAGACCCGGGTCCCATCACGGGACCCAGTACTTC. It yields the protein CSARPGSHHGTQYF.

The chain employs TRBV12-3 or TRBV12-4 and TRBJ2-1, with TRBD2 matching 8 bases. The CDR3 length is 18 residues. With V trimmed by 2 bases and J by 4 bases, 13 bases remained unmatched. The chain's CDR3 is CASSLRAGGRGRYNEQFF. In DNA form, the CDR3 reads TGTGCCAGCAGTTTAAGGGCGGGGGGCCGGGGGAGATACAATGAGCAGTTCTTC.

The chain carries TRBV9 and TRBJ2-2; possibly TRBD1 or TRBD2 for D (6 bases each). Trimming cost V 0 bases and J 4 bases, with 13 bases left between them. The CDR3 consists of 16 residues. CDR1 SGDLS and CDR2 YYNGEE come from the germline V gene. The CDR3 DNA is TGTGCCAGCAGCGTAGGCGGAGGGGGGTTCACCGGGGAGCTGTTTTTT. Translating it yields CASSVGGGGFTGELFF.

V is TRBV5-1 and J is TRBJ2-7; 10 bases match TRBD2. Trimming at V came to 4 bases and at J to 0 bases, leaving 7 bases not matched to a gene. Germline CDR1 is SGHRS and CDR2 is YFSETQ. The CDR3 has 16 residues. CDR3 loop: CASSGGLAATSYEQYF. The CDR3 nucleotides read TGCGCCAGCAGCGGTGGACTAGCGGCTACCTCCTACGAGCAGTACTTC.